The 9 T cell receptor beta chains reported below all come from one sample, sequenced in a study of CD8 T cells in Susac syndrome (dated by TCRdb to between 2018 and 2021). The method behind the library was the immunoSEQ multiplex PCR assay. RNA was extracted using the RNeasy kit, and roughly 0.5 to 1 microgram was reverse transcribed with random hexamers. Through fastp at Q25 and MiXCR, TCRdb rebuilt clones from the public reads, retaining in-frame beta chains. Rows with a matching CDR3 protein are joined into one entry that keeps the most common DNA and genes. This sample comprises 95,000 to 150,000 distinct CDR3 sequences, 95% to 96% of them detected only once. 0.11% to 0.15% of the sample is held by the ten biggest clonotypes. The sample was CD4+ T cells from PBMCs. The receptors come from a human donor with Susac syndrome.

This clonotype is a singleton in its sample. The rearrangement joins TRBV20-1 to TRBJ1-5; perhaps TRBD1 as D (6 bases). Looked up from germline, CDR1 is DFQATT and CDR2 is SNEGSKA (reference sequence). The CDR3 covers 13 residues. The ends were cut back, 5 bases at V and 4 bases at J, with 12 bases in the middle. CDR3 loop: CSAGDKFNQPQHF. CDR3 bases: TGCAGTGCTGGGGACAAATTTAATCAGCCCCAGCATTTT.

The chain employs TRBV2 and TRBJ1-1; D ambiguous. The CDR3 length is 10 residues. Germline-derived CDR1 and CDR2 are SNHLY and FYNNEI. V lost 4 bases to trimming and J lost 10 bases, with 7 bases between them. CDR3 region: CASSVGVAFF. Here the CDR3 DNA reads TGTGCCAGCAGTGTGGGTGTAGCTTTCTTT.

This clonotype has just one count. The chain has TRBV18 and TRBJ2-5; 12 bases align to TRBD1. Germline V gene lookup returns CDR1 KGHSH and CDR2 LQKENI. The V segment lost 2 bases and the J segment 5 bases; nucleotides outside the gene matches: 3. This CDR3 is built from 15 residues. The CDR3 spells CASSPGTGGEETQYF. CDR3 in DNA: TGTGCCAGCTCACCAGGGACAGGGGGCGAGGAGACCCAGTACTTC.

The chain joins TRBV5-6 to TRBJ1-5, with D tentatively TRBD1 (5 bases). The length of the CDR3 is 16 residues. CDR1 is SGHDT, CDR2 YYEEEE, per germline. The V end was cut by 4 bases, the J end by 0 bases, with 14 bases between. The CDR3 protein is CASSRQWNYSNQPQHF. CDR3 DNA sequence: TGTGCCAGCAGCCGACAGTGGAACTATAGCAATCAGCCCCAGCATTTT. Full variable domain (remainder filled in from reference TRBV5-6 and TRBJ1-5): DAGVTQSPTHLIKTRGQQVTLRCSPKSGHDTVSWYQQALGQGPQFIFQYYEEEERQRGNFPDRFSGHQFPNYSSELNVNALLLGDSALYLCASSRQWNYSNQPQHFGDGTRLSIL.

CDR3 protein: CSVGGARGYTF. The CDR3 nucleotides are TGCAGCGTTGGGGGGGCCAGGGGCTACACCTTC. The rearrangement joins TRBV29-1 to TRBJ1-2, with D tentatively TRBD1 (6 bases). Trimming took 4 bases from V and 8 from J, leaving 11 bases between them. CDR1 and CDR2 (germline): SQVTM, ANQGSEA. The CDR3 length is 11 residues.

This chain joins TRBV12-3 or TRBV12-4 and TRBJ2-2; TRBD1 agrees at 8 bases. The CDR3 extends over 13 amino acids. J lost 6 bases, V lost 6 bases, and 3 bases had no gene match. The CDR3 DNA is TGTGCCAGCAGACGGACAGGGTCCGGGGAGCTGTTTTTT. Encoded protein: CASRRTGSGELFF.

The CDR3 protein is CASSRHPHGGETQYF. DNA for the CDR3: TGTGCCAGTAGCCGCCATCCCCACGGAGGGGAGACCCAGTACTTC. V gene TRBV19 combines with J gene TRBJ2-5; D is perhaps TRBD2 (6 bases). CDR1 is LNHDA and CDR2 is SQIVND in the germline V gene (reference sequence). This CDR3 spans 15 amino acids. The ends were cut back, 6 bases at V and 5 bases at J, with 19 bases in the middle.

This clonotype has a handful of counts. The chain uses TRBV5-1 and TRBJ2-7; 7 positions match TRBD1. J gave up 4 bases and V 4 bases, and 11 bases lay outside the gene matches. The germline V gene has CDR1 SGHRS and CDR2 YFSETQ. CDR3 length: 15 residues. The CDR3 region has the DNA TGCGCCAGCAGCGCCTACACAGGGGAGCGATACGAGCAGTACTTC. The encoded protein is CASSAYTGERYEQYF. Complete variable domain (other parts from reference TRBV5-1 and TRBJ2-7): KAGVTQTPRYLIKTRGQQVTLSCSPISGHRSVSWYQQTPGQGLQFLFEYFSETQRNKGNFPGRFSGRQFSNSRSEMNVSTLELGDSALYLCASSAYTGERYEQYFGPGTRLTVT.

The chain has TRBV12-5 and TRBJ2-3; 8 nucleotides match TRBD1. The CDR3 sequence is 17 residues long. Trimming at V came to 6 bases and at J to 0 bases, leaving 11 bases not matched to a gene. Per germline, CDR1 LGHNT and CDR2 FRNRAP. In DNA form, the CDR3 reads TGTGCTAGTGGACTGGGACAGGCCGTTTCAAGCACAGATACGCAGTATTTT. Its translation: CASGLGQAVSSTDTQYF.